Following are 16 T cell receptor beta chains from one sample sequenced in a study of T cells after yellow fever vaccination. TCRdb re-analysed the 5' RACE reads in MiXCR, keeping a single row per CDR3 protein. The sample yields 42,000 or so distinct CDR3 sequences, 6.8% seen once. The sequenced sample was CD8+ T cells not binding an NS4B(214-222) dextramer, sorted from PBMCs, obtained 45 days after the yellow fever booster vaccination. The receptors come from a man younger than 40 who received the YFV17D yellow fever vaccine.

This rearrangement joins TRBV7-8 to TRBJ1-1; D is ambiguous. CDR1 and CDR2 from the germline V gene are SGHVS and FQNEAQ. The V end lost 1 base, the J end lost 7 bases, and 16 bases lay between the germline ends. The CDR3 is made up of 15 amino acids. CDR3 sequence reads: CASSLGPGSSYEAFF. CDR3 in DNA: TGTGCCAGCAGCTTAGGGCCTGGGAGCTCGTATGAAGCTTTCTTT.

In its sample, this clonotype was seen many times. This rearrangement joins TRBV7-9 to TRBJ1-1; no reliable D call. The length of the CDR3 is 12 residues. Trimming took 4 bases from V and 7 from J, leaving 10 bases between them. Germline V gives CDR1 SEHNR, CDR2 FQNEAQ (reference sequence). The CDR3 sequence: CASSSLTNEAFF. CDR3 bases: TGTGCCAGCAGCTCCCTGACGAATGAAGCTTTCTTT.

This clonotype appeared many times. For the CDR3, the DNA is TGTGGGGGGACGAACACCGGGGAGCTGTTTTTT. Translated: CGGTNTGELFF. The chain employs TRBV7-9 and TRBJ2-2, with D perhaps being TRBD1 or TRBD2 (5 bases each). Germline V gene sequence: CDR1 SEHNR, CDR2 FQNEAQ (reference sequence). The CDR3 loop spans 11 amino acids.

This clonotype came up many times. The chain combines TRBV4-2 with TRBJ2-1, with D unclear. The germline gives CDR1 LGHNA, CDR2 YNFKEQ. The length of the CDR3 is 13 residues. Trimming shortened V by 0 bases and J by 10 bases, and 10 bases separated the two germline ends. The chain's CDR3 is CASSQEQSAEQFF. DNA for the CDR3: TGTGCCAGCAGCCAAGAGCAGAGCGCCGAGCAGTTCTTC.

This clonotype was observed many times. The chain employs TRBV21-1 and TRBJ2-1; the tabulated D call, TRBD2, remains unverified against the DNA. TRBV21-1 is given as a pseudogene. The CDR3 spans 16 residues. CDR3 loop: CASTDEGLAGAYEQFF. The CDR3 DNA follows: TGTGCCAGCACCGATGAGGGACTAGCGGGAGCTTACGAGCAGTTCTTC.

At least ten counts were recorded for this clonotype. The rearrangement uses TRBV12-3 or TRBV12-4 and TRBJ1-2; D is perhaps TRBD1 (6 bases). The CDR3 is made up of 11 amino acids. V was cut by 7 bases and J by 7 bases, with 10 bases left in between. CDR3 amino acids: CASTGGLGYTF. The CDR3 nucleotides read TGTGCCAGCACGGGGGGCCTTGGCTACACCTTC.

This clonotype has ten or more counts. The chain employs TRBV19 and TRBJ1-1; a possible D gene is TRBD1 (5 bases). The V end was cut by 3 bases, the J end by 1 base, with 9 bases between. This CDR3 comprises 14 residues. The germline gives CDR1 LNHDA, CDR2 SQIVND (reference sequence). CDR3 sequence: CASSMGRANTEAFF. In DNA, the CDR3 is TGTGCCAGTAGTATGGGACGGGCGAACACTGAAGCTTTCTTT.

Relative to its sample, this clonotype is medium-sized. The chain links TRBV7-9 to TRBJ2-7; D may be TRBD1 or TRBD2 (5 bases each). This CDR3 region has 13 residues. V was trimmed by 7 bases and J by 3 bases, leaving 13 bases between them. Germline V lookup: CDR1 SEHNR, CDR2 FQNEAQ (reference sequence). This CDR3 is CASTSGTSYEQYF. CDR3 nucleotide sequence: TGTGCCAGCACCTCCGGGACCAGCTACGAGCAGTACTTC.

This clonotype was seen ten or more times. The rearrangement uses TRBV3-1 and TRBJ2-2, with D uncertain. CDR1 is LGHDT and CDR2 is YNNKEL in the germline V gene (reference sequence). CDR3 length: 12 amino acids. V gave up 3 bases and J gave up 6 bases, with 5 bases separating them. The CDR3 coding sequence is TGTGCCAGCAGCCACGGGTCCGGGGAGCTGTTTTTT. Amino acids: CASSHGSGELFF.

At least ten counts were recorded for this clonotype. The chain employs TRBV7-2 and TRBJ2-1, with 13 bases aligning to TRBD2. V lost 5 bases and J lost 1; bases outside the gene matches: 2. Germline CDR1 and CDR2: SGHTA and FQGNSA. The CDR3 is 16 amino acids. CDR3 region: CASSTGLAGSYNEQFF. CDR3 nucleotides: TGTGCCAGCAGCACGGGACTAGCGGGATCCTACAATGAGCAGTTCTTC.

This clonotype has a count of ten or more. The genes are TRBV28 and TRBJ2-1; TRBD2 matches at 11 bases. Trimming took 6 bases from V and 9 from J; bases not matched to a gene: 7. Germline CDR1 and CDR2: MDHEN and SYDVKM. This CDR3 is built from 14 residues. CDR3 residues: CASSIAGGPGEQFF. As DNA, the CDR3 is TGTGCCAGCAGCATAGCGGGAGGGCCCGGTGAGCAGTTCTTC.

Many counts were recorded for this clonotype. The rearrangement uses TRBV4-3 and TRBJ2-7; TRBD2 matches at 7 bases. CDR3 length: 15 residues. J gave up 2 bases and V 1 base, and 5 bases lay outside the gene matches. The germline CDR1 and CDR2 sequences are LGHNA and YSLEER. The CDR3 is CASSQAGGETYEQYF. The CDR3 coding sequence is TGCGCCAGCAGCCAAGCGGGAGGAGAGACCTACGAGCAGTACTTC.

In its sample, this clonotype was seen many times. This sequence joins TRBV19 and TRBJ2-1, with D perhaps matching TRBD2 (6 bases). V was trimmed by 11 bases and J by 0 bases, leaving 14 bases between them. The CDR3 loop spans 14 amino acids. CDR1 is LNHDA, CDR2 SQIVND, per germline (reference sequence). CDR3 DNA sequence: TGTGCCGTAGCGGCGGAGGTCTCCTACAATGAGCAGTTCTTC. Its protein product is CAVAAEVSYNEQFF.

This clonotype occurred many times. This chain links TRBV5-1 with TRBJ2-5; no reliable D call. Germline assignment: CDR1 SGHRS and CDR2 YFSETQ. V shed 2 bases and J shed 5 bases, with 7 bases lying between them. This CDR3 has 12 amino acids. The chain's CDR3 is CASSLTRETQYF. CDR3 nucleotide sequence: TGCGCCAGCAGCTTAACGAGGGAGACCCAGTACTTC.

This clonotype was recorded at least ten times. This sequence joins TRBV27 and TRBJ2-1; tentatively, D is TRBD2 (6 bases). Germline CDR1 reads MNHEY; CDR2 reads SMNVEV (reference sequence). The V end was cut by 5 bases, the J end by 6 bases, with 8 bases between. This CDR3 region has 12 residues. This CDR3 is CASSRLGNEQFF. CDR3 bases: TGTGCCAGCAGTCGACTAGGCAATGAGCAGTTCTTC.

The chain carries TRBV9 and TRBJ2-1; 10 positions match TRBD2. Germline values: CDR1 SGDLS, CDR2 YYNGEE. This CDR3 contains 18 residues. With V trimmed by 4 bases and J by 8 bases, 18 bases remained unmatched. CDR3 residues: CASSLASAGGPDKDEQFF. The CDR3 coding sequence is TGTGCCAGCAGCCTAGCTTCAGCGGGAGGGCCAGACAAGGATGAGCAGTTCTTC.